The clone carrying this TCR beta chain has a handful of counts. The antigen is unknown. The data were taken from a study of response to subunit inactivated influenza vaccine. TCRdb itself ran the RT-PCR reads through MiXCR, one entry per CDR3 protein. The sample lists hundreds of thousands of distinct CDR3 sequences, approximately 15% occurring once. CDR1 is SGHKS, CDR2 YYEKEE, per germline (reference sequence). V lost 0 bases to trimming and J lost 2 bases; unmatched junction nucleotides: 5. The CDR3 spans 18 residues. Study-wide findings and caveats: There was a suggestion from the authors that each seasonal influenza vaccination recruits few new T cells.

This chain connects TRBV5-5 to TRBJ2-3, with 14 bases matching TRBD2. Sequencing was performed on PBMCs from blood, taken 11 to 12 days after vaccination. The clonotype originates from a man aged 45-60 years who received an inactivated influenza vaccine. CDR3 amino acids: CASSLGTSGGRPTDTQYF. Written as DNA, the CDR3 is TGTGCCAGCAGCTTGGGGACTAGCGGGGGGCGTCCCACAGATACGCAGTATTTT.